Below, 32 T cell receptor beta chains from the same sample are listed, as sequenced in a study of blood T cell repertoires in COVID-19. Sequencing was performed with immunoSEQ multiplex PCR; in TCRdb, only in-frame clones are kept and a portion is missing. The table records just under 150,000 clones, around 87% of them present only once. Specimen: peripheral blood. The receptor set was obtained from a man aged 45-65 years who had recovered from COVID-19.

This clone was observed a few times. V is TRBV6-5 and J is TRBJ1-2, with D possibly TRBD1 on 6 matching bases. The CDR3 consists of 13 residues. Trimming left V 2 bases short and J 4 bases short, with 8 bases between. The germline gives CDR1 MNHEY, CDR2 SVGAGI. For the CDR3, the DNA is TGTGCCAGCAGTTACAGGGACATCTATGGCTACACCTTC. It codes for CASSYRDIYGYTF.

This clone appeared a single time. J is TRBJ2-1 and V is TRBV7-9, with D unresolved. Trimming shortened V by 1 base and J by 2 bases, and 18 bases separated the two germline ends. Germline assignment: CDR1 SEHNR and CDR2 FQNEAQ (reference sequence). The CDR3 has 18 amino acids. CDR3 loop: CASSLGVAAAKTYNEQFF. CDR3 nucleotide sequence: TGTGCCAGCAGCTTAGGTGTTGCGGCAGCCAAAACCTACAATGAGCAGTTCTTC.

The V and J genes are TRBV2 and TRBJ1-2, with a possible D match to TRBD1 (5 bases). The CDR3 runs to 14 residues. V was cut by 4 bases and J by 4 bases, with 13 bases left in between. The germline V gene has CDR1 SNHLY and CDR2 FYNNEI. In DNA form, the CDR3 reads TGTGCCAGCAGTGCGGGGGGGACCGTCTATGGCTACACCTTC. Encoded protein: CASSAGGTVYGYTF.

This clone has only one observation. The rearrangement joins TRBV7-2 to TRBJ2-5; 12 bases fit TRBD2. This CDR3 is built from 15 residues. CDR1 and CDR2 (germline): SGHTA, FQGNSA. The J segment lost 5 bases and the V segment lost 1 base, leaving 2 bases of the junction unmatched. CDR3 protein: CASSLGGTSGETQYF. The DNA for the CDR3 is TGTGCCAGCAGCTTAGGTGGGACTAGCGGGGAGACCCAGTACTTC.

The chain joins TRBV19 to TRBJ1-5; a weak D match, TRBD1 (6 bases). The V end was cut by 5 bases, the J end by 5 bases, with 10 bases between. Germline V CDR1 and CDR2: LNHDA, SQIVND (reference sequence). This CDR3 is built from 13 residues. In DNA form, the CDR3 reads TGTGCCAGTAGTGAGGGGGTCTATCAGCCCCAGCATTTT. It is translated as CASSEGVYQPQHF.

This chain connects TRBV2 to TRBJ2-2; 11 bases fit TRBD2. This CDR3 is 16 amino acids long. The germline gives CDR1 SNHLY, CDR2 FYNNEI. V was pared by 5 bases and J by 1 base, with 3 bases of the junction left unmatched. CDR3 coding DNA: TGTGCCAGCAGTTACCTAGCGGGGGGGAACACCGGGGAGCTGTTTTTT. Protein sequence: CASSYLAGGNTGELFF.

V and J are TRBV6-5 and TRBJ1-5; D is perhaps TRBD1 (6 bases). Trimming removed 7 bases from V and 2 bases from J, with 9 bases in between. CDR1 is MNHEY, CDR2 SVGAGI, per germline. The CDR3 has 13 residues. CDR3 loop: CASKGVGNQPQHF. CDR3 DNA: TGTGCCAGCAAGGGGGTGGGCAATCAGCCCCAGCATTTT.

As to this clone: Mismatch with germline at one junction end may stem from a read error. The chain couples TRBV19 to TRBJ1-1; no reliable D call. The CDR3 is 12 amino acids. CDR1 is LNHDA and CDR2 is SQIVND in the germline V gene (reference sequence). The DNA for the CDR3 is TGTGCCAGTAGTACAGAACGGAGTGAACCTTTCTTT. Its translation: CASSTERSEPFF.

The chain joins TRBV4-1 to TRBJ1-1; 7 positions match TRBD1. This CDR3 is built from 14 residues. The germline V gene encodes CDR1 MGHRA and CDR2 YSYEKL. The trim removed 4 bases at V and 5 bases at J, leaving 7 bases unmatched. The CDR3 loop reads CASSLEEQGTEAFF. As DNA, the CDR3 is TGCGCCAGCAGCCTTGAGGAACAGGGGACTGAAGCTTTCTTT.

This clone was observed once. The gene calls are TRBV13 and TRBJ1-1; D is possibly TRBD1 (6 bases). The germline V and J ends were trimmed by 5 bases and 6 bases, with 19 bases remaining between them. CDR1 is PRHDT and CDR2 is FYEKMQ in the germline V gene (reference sequence). CDR3 length: 15 residues. CDR3 bases: TGTGCCAGCAGCCCCCCCCCGCAAGGGGGGGCTGAAGCTTTCTTT. Translation gives CASSPPPQGGAEAFF. Drawing the rest from reference TRBV13 and TRBJ1-1, the complete variable domain is AAGVIQSPRHLIKEKRETATLKCYPIPRHDTVYWYQQGPGQDPQFLISFYEKMQSDKGSIPDRFSAQQFSDYHSELNMSSLELGDSALYFCASSPPPQGGAEAFFGQGTRLTVV.

The gene calls are TRBV24-1 and TRBJ2-1; TRBD1 might be the D (6 bases). This CDR3 is built from 14 residues. Germline V gives CDR1 KGHDR, CDR2 SFDVKD. V gave up 5 bases and J gave up 1 base, with 8 bases separating them. This CDR3 is CATSVGGSYNEQFF. The CDR3 DNA sequence: TGTGCCACCAGTGTAGGGGGTTCCTACAATGAGCAGTTCTTC.

J is TRBJ2-7 and V is TRBV12-3 or TRBV12-4; TRBD1 agrees at 9 bases. The CDR3 sequence is 13 residues long. The ends lost 5 bases at V and 3 bases at J; junction bases unmatched: 2. CDR3 loop: CASSRTGDYEQYF. CDR3 in DNA: TGTGCCAGCAGTCGGACAGGGGACTACGAGCAGTACTTC.

V gene TRBV2 combines with J gene TRBJ1-2; D is unclear. This CDR3 region has 13 residues. Germline V gene sequence: CDR1 SNHLY, CDR2 FYNNEI. The V end was cut by 1 base, the J end by 2 bases, with 5 bases between. Here the CDR3 reads CASSEDRNYGYTF. The CDR3 nucleotides read TGTGCCAGCAGTGAAGACAGAAACTATGGCTACACCTTC.

This clone was picked up a small number of times. This rearrangement joins TRBV12-3 or TRBV12-4 to TRBJ1-1, with a weak D call TRBD1 (5 bases). V was cut by 8 bases and J by 5 bases, with 15 bases left in between. The length of the CDR3 is 13 residues. CDR3 protein: CASQRGGWTEAFF. As DNA, the CDR3 is TGTGCCAGCCAGCGGGGGGGTTGGACTGAAGCTTTCTTT.

J is TRBJ2-1 and V is TRBV7-2; TRBD1 is a possible D gene (5 bases). Germline V gene lookup returns CDR1 SGHTA and CDR2 FQGNSA. This CDR3 comprises 15 residues. Trimming pared 2 bases from V and 5 bases from J, leaving 13 bases between. The CDR3 here is CASSLIQGGHNEQFF. CDR3 sequence (DNA): TGTGCCAGCAGCTTAATCCAGGGCGGTCACAATGAGCAGTTCTTC. Full variable domain (outside the CDR3, taken from reference TRBV7-2 and TRBJ2-1): GAGVSQSPSNKVTEKGKDVELRCDPISGHTALYWYRQSLGQGLEFLIYFQGNSAPDKSGLPSDRFSAERTGGSVSTLTIQRTQQEDSAVYLCASSLIQGGHNEQFFGPGTRLTVL.

The gene calls are TRBV30 and TRBJ1-1; D gene uncertain. The V and J ends lost 0 bases and 3 bases respectively, with 8 bases between them. The CDR3 spans 13 residues. Germline V CDR1 and CDR2: GTSNPN, SVGIG (reference sequence). CDR3 in amino acids: CAWSVRVDTEAFF. CDR3 nucleotides: TGTGCCTGGAGTGTTCGGGTCGACACTGAAGCTTTCTTT.

This chain joins TRBV5-6 and TRBJ2-1; D is possibly TRBD1 (6 bases). Germline V gene data show CDR1 as SGHDT and CDR2 as YYEEEE. Trimming cost V 2 bases and J 6 bases, with 9 bases left between them. The CDR3 is made up of 13 amino acids. The CDR3 DNA is TGTGCCAGCAGCTTCGGGACATTCAATGAGCAGTTCTTC. Translating it yields CASSFGTFNEQFF.

The gene calls are TRBV5-6 and TRBJ1-2, with D perhaps matching TRBD1 (6 bases). The length of the CDR3 is 13 residues. CDR1 is SGHDT, CDR2 YYEEEE, per germline. The V end was cut by 4 bases, the J end by 4 bases, with 11 bases between. CDR3 loop: CASSPGQSYGYTF. The CDR3 coding sequence is TGTGCCAGCAGCCCCGGACAGTCCTATGGCTACACCTTC.

This chain uses TRBV2 with TRBJ1-5; 7 nucleotides match TRBD1. V gave up 6 bases and J gave up 3 bases; unmatched junction bases: 5. Germline CDR1 reads SNHLY; CDR2 reads FYNNEI. The CDR3 loop spans 14 amino acids. The CDR3 coding sequence is TGTGCCAGCAGGGACAGGCGCTACAATCAGCCCCAGCATTTT. Its translation is CASRDRRYNQPQHF.

V usage is TRBV7-2 and J usage is TRBJ1-1; 7 nucleotides align to TRBD1. The CDR3 sequence is 14 residues long. Per the germline V gene, CDR1 is SGHTA and CDR2 is FQGNSA. Losses at the gene ends were 8 bases for V and 1 base for J; bases not matched to a gene: 7. The CDR3 is CASLPRTGNTEAFF. The CDR3 DNA is TGTGCCAGCCTCCCTCGGACAGGGAACACTGAAGCTTTCTTT.

This chain connects TRBV19 to TRBJ1-1; 9 bases agree with TRBD1. V lost 10 bases, J lost 6 bases, and 12 bases stayed unmatched. Germline V gives CDR1 LNHDA, CDR2 SQIVND (reference sequence). The CDR3 totals 14 residues. CDR3 in amino acids: CATRQGVSLAEAFF. The CDR3 DNA sequence: TGTGCCACAAGACAGGGGGTGAGTTTGGCTGAAGCTTTCTTT.

This chain connects TRBV5-6 to TRBJ2-1, with 14 bases identical to TRBD2. This CDR3 is 19 amino acids long. Germline loops: CDR1 SGHDT, CDR2 YYEEEE. After removal of 3 bases from V and 5 bases from J, the junction contained 13 bases not matched to a gene. DNA for the CDR3: TGTGCCAGCAGCTCCGGGACTAGCGGGGGCCGTCCATCCGACAATGAGCAGTTCTTC. It yields the protein CASSSGTSGGRPSDNEQFF.

The rearrangement uses TRBV15 and TRBJ2-7; TRBD1 is a possible D gene (6 bases). The CDR3 contains 13 residues. Trimming removed 2 bases at V and 5 bases at J, with 10 bases between. Germline CDR1 LNHNV, CDR2 YYDKDF (reference sequence). The CDR3: CATSRLTGNEQYF. The CDR3 DNA reads TGTGCCACCAGCAGACTTACAGGGAACGAGCAGTACTTC.

This clone was picked up one time. The gene calls are TRBV19 and TRBJ1-4; D might be TRBD1 (5 bases). Germline loops: CDR1 LNHDA, CDR2 SQIVND (reference sequence). V dropped 7 bases and J dropped 9 bases, with 18 bases sitting between them. The CDR3 is 14 amino acids. The CDR3 loop is CASTSGTAPKKLFF. The CDR3 bases are TGTGCCAGTACCTCCGGGACTGCCCCGAAAAAACTGTTTTTT. The variable domain in full, completed from reference TRBV19 and TRBJ1-4, reads DGGITQSPKYLFRKEGQNVTLSCEQNLNHDAMYWYRQDPGQGLRLIYYSQIVNDFQKGDIAEGYSVSREKKESFPLTVTSAQKNPTAFYLCASTSGTAPKKLFFGSGTQLSVL.

This clone was observed a single time. This CDR3 is CASSSPGQASYEQYF. The DNA for the CDR3 is TGCGCCAGCAGCTCCCCGGGACAGGCTTCCTACGAGCAGTACTTC. The chain carries TRBV5-1 and TRBJ2-7; 8 nucleotides align to TRBD1. Looked up from germline, CDR1 is SGHRS and CDR2 is YFSETQ. The V gene end was trimmed by 3 bases and the J gene end by 1 base; junction bases not matched to a gene: 6. The CDR3 length is 15 residues.

The chain has TRBV5-4 and TRBJ1-2, with 7 bases identical to TRBD1. This CDR3 is built from 14 residues. Per germline, CDR1 SGHNT and CDR2 YYREEE (reference sequence). V was clipped by 4 bases and J by 2 bases; unmatched bases: 5. The CDR3 loop is CASSRQQGNYGYTF. DNA for the CDR3: TGTGCCAGCAGCCGACAACAGGGGAACTATGGCTACACCTTC.

V gene TRBV11-3 combines with J gene TRBJ1-2; D unclear. V was pared by 0 bases and J by 5 bases, with 4 bases between. The germline V gene encodes CDR1 SGHNT and CDR2 YENEEA. This CDR3 spans 12 amino acids. The CDR3, as DNA: TGTGCCAGCAGCTTAGACAGATATGGCTACACCTTC. It is translated as CASSLDRYGYTF.

The chain has TRBV6-6 and TRBJ1-1; D remains ambiguous. Germline assignment: CDR1 MNHNY and CDR2 SVGAGI (reference sequence). The CDR3 loop spans 14 amino acids. Deletions cut 5 bases from V and 3 bases from J, with 13 bases between. DNA for the CDR3: TGTGCCAGCAGTCCTCAGGTGAGAGACACTGAAGCTTTCTTT. This gives the protein CASSPQVRDTEAFF.

V and J are TRBV5-5 and TRBJ1-5, with a tentative D call TRBD1 (5 bases). The CDR3 consists of 17 residues. Germline assignment: CDR1 SGHKS and CDR2 YYEKEE (reference sequence). The germline V and J ends were trimmed by 0 bases and 4 bases, with 17 bases remaining between them. The CDR3 protein is CASSLANGRDRNQPQHF. CDR3 in DNA: TGTGCCAGCAGCTTGGCCAATGGGCGGGACCGTAATCAGCCCCAGCATTTT. Complete variable domain (other parts from reference TRBV5-5 and TRBJ1-5): DAGVTQSPTHLIKTRGQQVTLRCSPISGHKSVSWYQQVLGQGPQFIFQYYEKEERGRGNFPDRFSARQFPNYSSELNVNALLLGDSALYLCASSLANGRDRNQPQHFGDGTRLSIL.

The chain recombines TRBV4-1 with TRBJ2-6; D is possibly TRBD2 (5 bases). Trimming removed 8 bases from V and 3 bases from J, with 14 bases in between. CDR1 and CDR2 from the germline V gene are MGHRA and YSYEKL. CDR3 length equals 15 residues. The CDR3 DNA reads as TGCGCCAGCGCGGACTGGCGGATTGGGGCCAACGTCCTGACTTTC. It encodes CASADWRIGANVLTF.

The chain has TRBV4-3 and TRBJ1-3; TRBD1 might be the D (5 bases). With 0 bases removed from V and 1 base from J, the gap between germline ends came to 19 bases. The CDR3 has 19 residues. Germline V gene data show CDR1 as LGHNA and CDR2 as YSLEER. The CDR3 loop reads CASSQELRDPGRSGNTIYF. The CDR3 DNA follows: TGCGCCAGCAGCCAAGAATTGAGGGACCCTGGGAGGTCTGGAAACACCATATATTTT.

The genes are TRBV6-5 and TRBJ1-6; possibly TRBD1 for D (6 bases). The germline V gene encodes CDR1 MNHEY and CDR2 SVGAGI. With 2 bases removed from V and 8 bases from J, the gap between germline ends came to 16 bases. The CDR3 sequence is 16 residues long. As DNA, the CDR3 is TGTGCCAGCAGTTACGGGGGGGCCTCGGTTTATTCACCCCTCCACTTT. It is translated as CASSYGGASVYSPLHF.